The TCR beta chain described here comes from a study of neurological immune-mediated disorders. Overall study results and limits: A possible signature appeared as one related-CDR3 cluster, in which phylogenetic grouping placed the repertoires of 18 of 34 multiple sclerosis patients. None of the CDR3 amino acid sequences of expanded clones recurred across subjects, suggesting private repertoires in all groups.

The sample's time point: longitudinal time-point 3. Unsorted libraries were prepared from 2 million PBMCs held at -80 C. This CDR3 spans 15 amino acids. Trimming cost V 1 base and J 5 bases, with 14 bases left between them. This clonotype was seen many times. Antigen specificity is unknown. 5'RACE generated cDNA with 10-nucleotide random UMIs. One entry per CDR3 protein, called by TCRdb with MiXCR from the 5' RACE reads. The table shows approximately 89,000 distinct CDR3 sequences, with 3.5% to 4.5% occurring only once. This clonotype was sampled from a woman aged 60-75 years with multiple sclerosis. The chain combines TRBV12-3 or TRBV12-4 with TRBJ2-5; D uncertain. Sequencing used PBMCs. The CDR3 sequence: CASSLELRSRETQYF. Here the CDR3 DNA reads TGTGCCAGCAGTTTAGAGTTGCGCAGCAGGGAGACCCAGTACTTC.